This paragraph covers one T cell receptor beta chain sequence. This record comes from a study of blood T cell repertoires in COVID-19. Overall study: Samples representing acute and convalescent COVID-19 were sourced from the United States, Italy and Spain. T cells, B-cell-depleted T cells, or PBMCs provided the cDNA or gDNA that served as material.

This CDR3 has 16 amino acids. Germline CDR1 and CDR2: WNHNN and SYGVQD (reference sequence). V lost 3 bases and J lost 6; bases outside the gene matches: 4. Under the authors' procedure: Estimated nucleated cell counts came from reference gene primer amplification. Assay used: immunoSEQ multiplex PCR; TCRdb lists only in-frame clones, some missing. Clone size and the V and J calls come from that table; the DNA yielded D and trimming. The sample includes 20,000 to 30,000 clones, 80% to 95% of them seen just once. Sequenced material: peripheral blood. The sequence was obtained from a human donor in a cohort sampled during active COVID-19. This chain uses TRBV10-1 with TRBJ2-2; 13 nucleotides align to TRBD2. The CDR3 coding sequence is TGCGCCAGCAGTGAAAGACTAGCGGGAGGTCCCGGGGAGCTGTTTTTT. It translates to CASSERLAGGPGELFF.